A selection of T cell receptor beta chains follows, all from one sample in a study of blood T cell repertoires in COVID-19. Sequencing was performed with immunoSEQ multiplex PCR; in TCRdb, only in-frame clones are kept and a portion is missing. This table has about 340,000 clones, about 89% appearing once. Sequencing was performed on peripheral blood. The receptors originated from a woman between 45 and 60 years old with COVID-19, enrolled during active disease. The CDR3 runs from the conserved cysteine through the conserved F or W. D genes are given only for firm matches. The size of a clone is reported for some rows only, either as once, few or many, or as a class for expanded clones.

>TRBJ1-2|-|TRBV7-9|-
CASSLGRDIYGYTF
TGTGCCAGCAGCTTAGGCCGGGACATCTATGGCTACACCTTC
>TRBJ2-3|TRBD1|TRBV7-9|-
CASSIGTGGFGTDTQYF
TGTGCCAGCAGCATCGGGACAGGGGGATTTGGCACAGATACGCAGTATTTT
>TRBJ1-5|TRBD1|TRBV7-6|once
CASSLIPGQGAQPQHF
TGTGCCAGCAGCTTAATACCGGGACAGGGAGCTCAGCCCCAGCATTTT
>TRBJ1-5|TRBD1|TRBV7-3|-
CASSPQGNQPQHF
TGTGCCAGCAGCCCACAGGGGAATCAGCCCCAGCATTTT
>TRBJ1-2|-|TRBV30|-
CGPPGGRYTF
TGTGGGCCTCCGGGAGGGCGGTACACCTTC
>TRBJ1-2|-|TRBV11-2|-
CASSVDRYGYTF
TGTGCCAGCAGCGTGGACAGATATGGCTACACCTTC
>TRBJ2-1|TRBD1|TRBV24-1|-
CATGGIRGREVSGSRNEQFF
TGTGCCACCGGGGGGATCAGGGGGCGGGAAGTGAGCGGGTCAAGGAATGAGCAGTTCTTC
>TRBJ2-7|TRBD1|TRBV4-2|-
CASSQEVGPGTAPFYEQYF
TGTGCCAGCAGCCAAGAAGTCGGCCCCGGGACAGCACCATTTTACGAGCAGTACTTC
>TRBJ1-1|-|TRBV30|-
CAWRRWEGVNTEAFF
TGTGCCTGGAGACGCTGGGAGGGCGTGAACACTGAAGCTTTCTTT
>TRBJ2-7|TRBD1|TRBV7-2|-
CASSTTGDGYEQYF
TGTGCCAGCAGCACCACAGGGGATGGCTACGAGCAGTACTTC
>TRBJ1-1|-|TRBV11-3|once
CASRGSEAFF
TGTGCCAGCCGGGGGAGTGAAGCTTTCTTT
>TRBJ1-5|-|TRBV12-3/TRBV12-4|-
CASSLSIREPQHF
TGTGCCAGCAGTTTATCTATCAGGGAGCCCCAGCATTTT
>TRBJ2-1|-|TRBV29-1|-
CTIGGVSTNEQFF
TGCACCATAGGGGGAGTCAGTACCAATGAGCAGTTCTTC
>TRBJ1-2|TRBD1|TRBV30|-
CAWSVRDRGPRGYTF
TGTGCCTGGAGTGTAAGGGACAGGGGGCCACGGGGCTACACCTTC
>TRBJ2-7|TRBD1|TRBV4-2|-
CASSQSGTGAREQYF
TGTGCCAGCAGCCAGAGCGGGACAGGGGCTCGCGAGCAGTACTTC
>TRBJ2-3|-|TRBV19|-
CASSIVPGGRRDTQYF
TGTGCCAGTAGTATAGTACCAGGGGGGAGAAGGGATACGCAGTATTTT
>TRBJ2-1|TRBD2|TRBV15|-
CATSRGGTSYNEQFF
TGTGCCACCAGCAGGGGAGGGACTTCCTACAATGAGCAGTTCTTC
>TRBJ2-7|TRBD2|TRBV7-9|-
CASSLTVGGLAGDYEQYF
TGTGCCAGCAGCTTAACGGTCGGGGGGCTAGCGGGAGATTACGAGCAGTACTTC
>TRBJ1-1|TRBD1|TRBV2|few
CASTVQGGRTEAFF
TGTGCCAGCACTGTACAGGGGGGGAGGACTGAAGCTTTCTTT
>TRBJ1-1|-|TRBV11-3|-
CASSRLSTEAFF
TGTGCCAGCAGCCGCCTGAGCACTGAAGCTTTCTTT
>TRBJ2-2|-|TRBV7-2|-
CATKTGPNTGELFF
TGTGCCACCAAGACAGGACCCAACACCGGGGAGCTGTTTTTT
>TRBJ1-6|-|TRBV19|-
CASSIPVKNSPLHF
TGTGCCAGTAGTATACCGGTCAAGAATTCACCCCTCCACTTT
>TRBJ2-7|TRBD2|TRBV19|-
CASTPGLAGGPSLGEQYF
TGTGCCAGTACCCCCGGATTAGCGGGAGGGCCCTCGTTGGGAGAGCAGTACTTC
>TRBJ1-4|-|TRBV19|-
CASSMGATNEKLFF
TGTGCCAGTAGTATGGGCGCAACTAATGAAAAACTGTTTTTT
>TRBJ1-5|TRBD1|TRBV9|-
CAGSEYRGVSQPQHF
TGTGCCGGCAGCGAATACAGGGGGGTGAGTCAGCCCCAGCATTTT
>TRBJ1-1|TRBD1|TRBV5-1|-
CASSLAGGGRENTEAFF
TGCGCCAGCAGCTTGGCCGGAGGGGGCAGGGAGAACACTGAAGCTTTCTTT
>TRBJ1-2|-|TRBV24-1|-
CATSDPRTGFYGYTF
TGTGCCACCAGTGACCCTCGGACGGGATTCTATGGCTACACCTTC